This T cell receptor beta chain was identified during a study of T-cell memory formation after mild COVID-19. TCRdb fed the 5' RACE reads into MiXCR, producing one record per CDR3 protein. The sample lists around 430,000 distinct CDR3 sequences; about a sixth were seen once. V dropped 6 bases and J dropped 8; count of bases not matched to a gene: 9. The germline V gene encodes CDR1 MNHEY and CDR2 SMNVEV (reference sequence). The CDR3 sequence is 14 residues long. In the case of this clonotype: Antigen unknown.

Study observations and caveats: The pre-infection memory compartment contained some responding clones, suggesting cross-reactive memory joined.

V and J are TRBV27 and TRBJ2-1; 8 nucleotides line up with TRBD2. This receptor was taken from a man younger than 30 who had mild COVID-19 (a few samples of this study predate the infection). Cell type and time point are not known. Source material: PBMCs or a T cell subset sorted from them (not recorded which). CDR3 region: CASSAGGPRDEQFF. In DNA, the CDR3 is TGTGCCAGCAGCGCGGGGGGTCCTAGGGATGAGCAGTTCTTC.